Listed below are T cell receptor beta chains from one sample, sequenced in a study of T cell responses to AZD1222 COVID-19 vaccine. The assay was immunoSEQ multiplex PCR, and TCRdb's table has in-frame clones only and misses some. The repertoire includes approximately 73,000 clones, 80% to 85% of them detected once, and about 10% sits in the top ten. The material was peripheral blood, obtained on day 0 of AZD1222 vaccination. The origin of the receptors is an adult in good health. CDR3s include the opening cysteine and the closing phenylalanine or tryptophan. A D gene is named only where the DNA matches it firmly. Clone size is given for some rows only: seen once, a few or many times, or a class if the clone is expanded.

clone_size: few
cdr3_length: 14
v_call: TRBV30
j_call: TRBJ1-3
d_call: NA
cdr3_aa: CAWNWGNSGNTIYF
cdr3_nt: TGTGCCTGGAACTGGGGTAACTCTGGAAACACCATATATTTT

clone_size: NA
cdr3_length: 15
v_call: TRBV28
j_call: TRBJ1-1
d_call: TRBD1
cdr3_aa: CATTGQGAVWGEAFF
cdr3_nt: TGTGCCACCACGGGACAGGGGGCCGTGTGGGGTGAAGCTTTCTTT

clone_size: NA
cdr3_length: 15
v_call: TRBV9
j_call: TRBJ2-3
d_call: TRBD1
cdr3_aa: CASSVLGDRPDTQYF
cdr3_nt: TGTGCCAGCAGCGTTTTAGGGGACAGGCCAGATACGCAGTATTTT

clone_size: NA
cdr3_length: 17
v_call: TRBV3-1/TRBV3-2
j_call: TRBJ2-2
d_call: TRBD2
cdr3_aa: CASSRLAGGHNTGELFF
cdr3_nt: TGTGCCAGCAGCAGACTAGCGGGGGGGCATAACACCGGGGAGCTGTTTTTT

clone_size: NA
cdr3_length: 13
v_call: TRBV28
j_call: TRBJ1-1
d_call: NA
cdr3_aa: CASSLIGAGEAFF
cdr3_nt: TGTGCCAGCAGTCTTATAGGGGCAGGTGAAGCTTTCTTT

clone_size: NA
cdr3_length: 15
v_call: TRBV4-1
j_call: TRBJ2-3
d_call: TRBD1
cdr3_aa: CASSQGQLDTDTQYF
cdr3_nt: TGCGCCAGCAGCCAGGGACAGCTTGACACAGATACGCAGTATTTT

clone_size: NA
cdr3_length: 12
v_call: TRBV30
j_call: TRBJ2-7
d_call: TRBD2
cdr3_aa: CAWSKGGVEQYF
cdr3_nt: TGTGCCTGGAGCAAGGGAGGGGTCGAGCAGTACTTC

clone_size: many
cdr3_length: 18
v_call: TRBV19
j_call: TRBJ2-1
d_call: TRBD2
cdr3_aa: CASSIRAQTSGLNNEQFF
cdr3_nt: TGTGCCAGTAGTATACGGGCCCAAACTAGCGGACTGAACAATGAGCAGTTCTTC

clone_size: NA
cdr3_length: 15
v_call: TRBV6-5
j_call: TRBJ1-6
d_call: TRBD1
cdr3_aa: CASSYSRTGDSPLHF
cdr3_nt: TGTGCCAGCAGTTACTCGAGGACAGGGGATTCACCCCTCCACTTT

clone_size: NA
cdr3_length: 16
v_call: TRBV2
j_call: TRBJ2-2
d_call: TRBD2
cdr3_aa: CASMRSSGGGTGELFF
cdr3_nt: TGTGCCAGCATGAGGAGTAGCGGGGGAGGGACCGGGGAGCTGTTTTTT

clone_size: NA
cdr3_length: 13
v_call: TRBV12-3/TRBV12-4
j_call: TRBJ1-2
d_call: TRBD1
cdr3_aa: CASSQGQGYGYTF
cdr3_nt: TGTGCCAGCAGCCAGGGACAGGGTTATGGCTACACCTTC

clone_size: NA
cdr3_length: 15
v_call: TRBV5-1
j_call: TRBJ1-2
d_call: TRBD1
cdr3_aa: CASSSTRTGGYGYTF
cdr3_nt: TGCGCCAGCAGCTCGACCCGGACAGGGGGCTATGGCTACACCTTC

clone_size: NA
cdr3_length: 12
v_call: TRBV5-1
j_call: TRBJ1-3
d_call: NA
cdr3_aa: CASSPGGNTIYF
cdr3_nt: TGCGCCAGCAGCCCAGGGGGAAACACCATATATTTT

clone_size: NA
cdr3_length: 15
v_call: TRBV6-5
j_call: TRBJ1-3
d_call: NA
cdr3_aa: CASSSLGGSGNTIYF
cdr3_nt: TGTGCCAGCAGTTCCCTTGGGGGCTCTGGAAACACCATATATTTT

clone_size: NA
cdr3_length: 15
v_call: TRBV5-1
j_call: TRBJ2-1
d_call: NA
cdr3_aa: CASSYTMISYNEQFF
cdr3_nt: TGCGCCAGCAGCTATACGATGATCTCCTACAATGAGCAGTTCTTC

clone_size: NA
cdr3_length: 16
v_call: TRBV2
j_call: TRBJ1-5
d_call: NA
cdr3_aa: CASSDFGGDPNQPQHF
cdr3_nt: TGTGCCAGCAGTGACTTTGGCGGGGACCCCAATCAGCCCCAGCATTTT

clone_size: NA
cdr3_length: 16
v_call: TRBV28
j_call: TRBJ1-5
d_call: TRBD1
cdr3_aa: CASSLGQGVTNQPQHF
cdr3_nt: TGTGCCAGCAGTTTGGGACAGGGGGTAACCAATCAGCCCCAGCATTTT

clone_size: NA
cdr3_length: 15
v_call: TRBV18
j_call: TRBJ1-1
d_call: TRBD1
cdr3_aa: CASSPADREFGEAFF
cdr3_nt: TGTGCCAGCTCCCCAGCGGACAGGGAATTCGGGGAAGCTTTCTTT

clone_size: NA
cdr3_length: 14
v_call: TRBV11-2
j_call: TRBJ1-2
d_call: TRBD1
cdr3_aa: CASSRTDRVGGYTF
cdr3_nt: TGTGCCAGCAGCCGAACCGACAGGGTCGGTGGCTACACCTTC

clone_size: NA
cdr3_length: 14
v_call: TRBV9
j_call: TRBJ1-6
d_call: NA
cdr3_aa: CASSPRRAESPLHF
cdr3_nt: TGTGCCAGCAGCCCCCGGAGGGCGGAGTCACCCCTCCACTTT